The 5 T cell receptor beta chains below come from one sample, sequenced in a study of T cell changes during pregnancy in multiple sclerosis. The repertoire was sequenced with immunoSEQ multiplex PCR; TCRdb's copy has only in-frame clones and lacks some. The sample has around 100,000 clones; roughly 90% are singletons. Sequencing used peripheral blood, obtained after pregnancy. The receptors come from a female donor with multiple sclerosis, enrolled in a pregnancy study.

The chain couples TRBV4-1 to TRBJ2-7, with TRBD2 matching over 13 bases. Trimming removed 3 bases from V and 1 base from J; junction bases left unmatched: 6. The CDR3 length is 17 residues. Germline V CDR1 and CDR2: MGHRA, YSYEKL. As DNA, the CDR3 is TGCGCCAGCAGCCAGGGGCAGGGACTAGCGGGATCCTACGAGCAGTACTTC. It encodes CASSQGQGLAGSYEQYF.

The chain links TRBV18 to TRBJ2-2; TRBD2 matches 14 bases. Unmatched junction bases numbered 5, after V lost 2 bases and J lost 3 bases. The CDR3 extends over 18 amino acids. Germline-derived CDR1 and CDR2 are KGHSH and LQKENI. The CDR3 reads CASSPLGTSGSYTGELFF. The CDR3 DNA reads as TGTGCCAGCTCACCATTAGGGACTAGCGGGAGCTACACCGGGGAGCTGTTTTTT.

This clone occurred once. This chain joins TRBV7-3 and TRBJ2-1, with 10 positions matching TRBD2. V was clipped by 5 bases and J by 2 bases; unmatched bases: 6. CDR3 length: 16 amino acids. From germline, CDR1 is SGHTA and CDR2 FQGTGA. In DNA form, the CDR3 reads TGTGCCAGCAGCCCACTAGCGGGGCTCCCCTACAATGAGCAGTTCTTC. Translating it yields CASSPLAGLPYNEQFF.

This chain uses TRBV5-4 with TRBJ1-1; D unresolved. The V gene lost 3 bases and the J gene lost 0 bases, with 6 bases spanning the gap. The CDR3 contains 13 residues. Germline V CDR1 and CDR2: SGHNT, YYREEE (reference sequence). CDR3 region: CASSSVMNTEAFF. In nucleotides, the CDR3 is TGTGCCAGCAGCTCAGTGATGAACACTGAAGCTTTCTTT.

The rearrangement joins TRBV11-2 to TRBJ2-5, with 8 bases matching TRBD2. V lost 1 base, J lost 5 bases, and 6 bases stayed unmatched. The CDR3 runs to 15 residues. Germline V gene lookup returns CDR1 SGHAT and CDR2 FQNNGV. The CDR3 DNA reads TGTGCCAGCAGCTTAGTGGTAGCGGGGAGGGAGACCCAGTACTTC. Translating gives CASSLVVAGRETQYF.